This TCR beta chain was observed in a study of cytomegalovirus exposure and HLA in healthy donors. This clone was recorded only once. Its antigen is currently unknown. It was with 60 Vbeta and 13 Jbeta primers that the PCR ran. The table came from immunoSEQ multiplex PCR; TCRdb's copy has only in-frame clones and leaves some out. The profile covers roughly 190,000 clones, with 81% appearing a single time and roughly 3.2% taken by the ten largest. The germline V and J ends were trimmed by 8 bases and 4 bases, with 15 bases remaining between them. The CDR3 totals 14 residues. From germline, CDR1 is MNHEY and CDR2 SMNVEV (reference sequence). Findings and limits, study-wide: The study carried out a later analysis of TCR beta sequences. It associated around 17,000 of them with specific HLA alleles at a false discovery rate of 0.05. Later work found most CMV-associated TCR beta chains apparently HLA-restricted.

The rearrangement joins TRBV27 to TRBJ1-3, with D possibly matching TRBD1 (6 bases). Sequenced input: PBMCs. The clonotype comes from a man aged 40-55 years in good health and CMV-seropositive. The chain's CDR3 is CASALGATGNTIYF. CDR3 coding DNA: TGTGCCAGCGCCCTGGGGGCCACGGGAAACACCATATATTTT.